This TCR beta chain comes out of a study of CXCR3-negative and CXCR3-positive naive CD8 T cells. Study-level points and caveats: Upon cryopreservation, CXCR3 expression partially decreased, and most assays used fresh PBMCs. Hydrophobicity of TRB CDR3s was greater in CXCR3-positive naive cells than in CXCR3-negative naive cells.

The authors made the TRB cDNA libraries by 5' RACE using UMI labels. Reprocessing the 5' RACE reads, TCRdb reports a single entry for every CDR3 protein and omits DNA. The table gives about 41,000 distinct CDR3 sequences; the top ten clones make up around 2% of it. 300,000 cells per CD8+ T cell subset were flow-sorted in triplicate. Naive CD8+ T cells showed CD45RO-CCR7+CD27+CD95-. On this clonotype: Its antigen is not known.

The CDR3 extends over 13 amino acids. Per the germline V gene, CDR1 is SGHTA and CDR2 is FQGNSA. The sequencing input was naive CXCR3- CD8+ T cells from blood. The subset denotes: CD45RO-CCR7+CD27+CD95- naive CD8+ T cells lacking CXCR3 (TNR3-). This TCR was sampled from a human donor in good health. Some clones in this sample may be carry-over from other donors' samples. The chain has TRBV7-2 and TRBJ2-3; TCRdb picks TRBD1, but there is no DNA to check that call. Here the CDR3 reads CASSWDSTDTQYF.